This TCR beta chain emerged from a study of regulatory T cells in long-lasting Graves disease. Looking at the study overall: For a period under 3 months, newly diagnosed Graves' patients had taken antithyroid drugs.

The germline V gene has CDR1 LGHDT and CDR2 YNNKEL (reference sequence). The V end lost 4 bases, the J end lost 6 bases, and 16 bases lay between the germline ends. CDR3 length equals 14 residues. Combining iRepertoire HTBI primers with Arm-PCR of CDR3 regions, the authors built TCR beta libraries. TCRdb reprocessed the multiplex PCR reads with MiXCR, giving one entry per CDR3 protein. The table lists around 480,000 distinct CDR3 sequences, 15% to 20% of them singletons. Sample time point: newly diagnosed GD, antithyroid drugs for less than 3 months. Isolated PBMC RNA provided the starting material for the TCR library. Ten or more counts support this clonotype. These data were also filed under a second study, of T cells in Graves' hyperthyroidism and ophthalmopathy.

The TCR sequence derives from a man aged 40-49 years with Graves disease. This specimen consisted of peripheral blood mononuclear cells (PBMCs), obtained at new diagnosis, from a patient treated with antithyroid drugs. The chain employs TRBV3-1 and TRBJ2-7; D is possibly TRBD2 (5 bases). CDR3 in DNA: TGTGCCAGCAGCCCCCCAATAGGGAGAGGCGAGCAGTACTTC. Protein: CASSPPIGRGEQYF.